The T cell receptor beta chain described here comes from a study of T cells in Graves' hyperthyroidism and ophthalmopathy (dated 2019 in TCRdb). A note on the overall study: Peripheral blood samples were taken at the time of initial diagnosis, prior to any treatment. TCR Vbeta CDR3 sequencing of 120 to 150 peripheral blood samples (fewer than 45 ophthalmopathy, under 80 hyperthyroidism and some 17 progressor patients) is reported in the paper. Following sampling, methimazole starting at 30 mg daily was given to hyperthyroidism patients, and high-dose intravenous methylprednisolone was given to ophthalmopathy patients. TCR V-J signatures able to tell the groups apart were searched for in a discovery cohort of approximately 95 patients, of whom approximately 40 had Graves' ophthalmopathy and more than 55 had stable Graves' hyperthyroidism. The roughly 99 discovery patients were divided at random into training and test sets in a 7:3 ratio. In addition, the study compared T-cell repertoires in thyroid tissue and in blood from roughly 6 Graves' hyperthyroidism patients. Prospective prediction of ophthalmopathy was tested in an independent validation cohort of fewer than 20 hyperthyroidism patients and 17 patients who later progressed to ophthalmopathy. What the study reported, not specific to this receptor: Ophthalmopathy was separated from stable hyperthyroidism by a 13 V-J signature model, with about 86% sensitivity and roughly 81% specificity obtained in cross-validation and 80%/75% obtained in testing. Sample size was not statistically predetermined, and blinding of investigators to group allocation was not performed. In validation, the model predicted progression to ophthalmopathy a median of about 6.8 months before onset, with over 55% sensitivity and 72.22% specificity. Blood samples also contained most of the expanded thyroid clonotypes (frequency above 0.001), which suggests that blood repertoires may reflect thyroid immune responses.

Graves' hyperthyroidism was defined as stable when no progression to ophthalmopathy occurred over 18 months of follow-up. Hyperthyroidism patients were aged 18 to 65 years and newly diagnosed, with disease duration of less than 2 months. Exclusion was applied to patients with uncontrolled infections, other autoimmune diseases, pregnancy or lactation. Diagnoses were established on the basis of clinical symptoms, serum thyroxine and TRAb, thyroid ultrasound, and orbital computed tomography. PBMCs were isolated from about 9.1 ml of fresh peripheral blood by Ficoll-Paque density gradient centrifugation. Total RNA was extracted using Trizol reagent, and RNA quality was assessed on an Agilent 2100 Bioanalyzer. Regarding this clonotype: No antigen is known for it. Mismatch with germline at one junction end may stem from a read error.

Taken from the germline V gene, the CDR1 and CDR2 loops are WSHSY and SAAADI. CDR3 length: 17 amino acids, cysteine to phenylalanine. Here the CDR3 DNA is all that survives: 51 bases in frame from base 1. Amplification of TCR beta CDR3 regions was carried out from RNA transcripts. The first round of RT-PCR for the TCR CDR3 was performed with the HTBI primer set and the Qiagen OneStep RT-PCR kit. A second multiplex PCR round built the libraries, followed by size selection and purification. Paired-end sequencing of the libraries was performed with 100 bp reads on an Illumina HiSeq2000. Per the source publication's procedure: SOAPnuke was used to process the raw data, with reads discarded if the reads contained adapters or uncalled bases, had a mean Phred below 15, or lacked an exact constant-primer or identifier match. COPE v1.2.5 was used to merge the high-quality paired reads, and each unique nucleotide sequence was defined as a clonotype. MiTCR v1.1 was used to align the clonotypes against IMGT TRBV, TRBD and TRBJ reference segments. Analysis was restricted to V-J combinations with a frequency above 0.0001, which covered about 99% of repertoires. The TCS score was defined as the ratio of F50 (clonal expansion) to E x V (chaos), calculated using BLOSUM62-based TCRdist between CDR3 peptides within each V-J. Welch's t-statistics and random forest reduced roughly 500 V-J features to roughly 13, which were used in a naive Bayes classifier (R e1071). Thyroid-blood repertoire similarity was quantified with the Morisita-Horn index. TCRdb redid the processing of the public reads, applying fastp at Q25 and MiXCR, and retained in-frame beta chains. Entries that share a CDR3 protein sequence are merged under the most common genes and DNA. The authors' filters were not applied to this entry. Across this sample there are around 760,000 distinct CDR3 sequences, with just over 35% seen only once. 30% to 40% of the sample comes from the top ten.

The chain joins TRBV10-2 to TRBJ1-5; 12 junctional bases match TRBD1. Material for sequencing was blood. The receptor was isolated from a woman aged 40 to 50 with Graves' hyperthyroidism. The CDR3 reads CASSRDRGLSSNQPQHF. The bases are TGTGCCAGCAGTCGGGACAGGGGGCTGAGTAGCAATCAGCCCCAGCATTTT.